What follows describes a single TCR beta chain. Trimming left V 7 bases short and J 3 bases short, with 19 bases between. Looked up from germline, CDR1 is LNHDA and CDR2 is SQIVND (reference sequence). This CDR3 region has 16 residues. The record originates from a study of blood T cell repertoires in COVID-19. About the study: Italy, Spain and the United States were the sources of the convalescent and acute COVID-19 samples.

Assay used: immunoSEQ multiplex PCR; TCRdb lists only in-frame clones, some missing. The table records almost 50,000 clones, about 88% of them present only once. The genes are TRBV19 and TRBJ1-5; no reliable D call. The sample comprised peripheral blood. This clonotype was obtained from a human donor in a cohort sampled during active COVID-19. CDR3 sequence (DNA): TGTGCCAGTACCGAATCTTCAAGCCTCTTCAATCAGCCCCAGCATTTT. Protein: CASTESSSLFNQPQHF.